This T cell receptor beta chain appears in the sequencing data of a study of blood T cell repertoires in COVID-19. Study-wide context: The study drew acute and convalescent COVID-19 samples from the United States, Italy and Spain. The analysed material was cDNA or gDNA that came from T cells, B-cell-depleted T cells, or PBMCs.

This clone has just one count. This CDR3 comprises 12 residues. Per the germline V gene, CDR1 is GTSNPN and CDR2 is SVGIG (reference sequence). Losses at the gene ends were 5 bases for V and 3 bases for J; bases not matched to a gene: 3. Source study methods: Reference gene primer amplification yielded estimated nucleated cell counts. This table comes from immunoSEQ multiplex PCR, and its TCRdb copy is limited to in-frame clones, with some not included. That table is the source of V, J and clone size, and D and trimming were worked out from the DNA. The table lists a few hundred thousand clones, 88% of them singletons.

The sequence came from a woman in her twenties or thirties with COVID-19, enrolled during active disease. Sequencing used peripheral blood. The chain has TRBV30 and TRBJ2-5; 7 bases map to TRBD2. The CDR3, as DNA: TGTGCCTGGTGGGGAGGGGAAGAGACCCAGTACTTC. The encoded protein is CAWWGGEETQYF.